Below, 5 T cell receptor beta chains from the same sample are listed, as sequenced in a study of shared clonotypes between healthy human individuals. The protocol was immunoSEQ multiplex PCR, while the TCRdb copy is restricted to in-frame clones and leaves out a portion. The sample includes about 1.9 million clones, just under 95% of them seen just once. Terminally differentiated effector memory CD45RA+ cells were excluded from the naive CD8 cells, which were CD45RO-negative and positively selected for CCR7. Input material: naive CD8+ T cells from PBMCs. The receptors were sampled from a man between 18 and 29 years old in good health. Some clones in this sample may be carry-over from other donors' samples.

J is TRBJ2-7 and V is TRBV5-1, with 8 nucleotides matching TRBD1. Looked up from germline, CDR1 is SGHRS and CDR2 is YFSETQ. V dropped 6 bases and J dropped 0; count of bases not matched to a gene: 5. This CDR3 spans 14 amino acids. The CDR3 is CASTLDRGSYEQYF. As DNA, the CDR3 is TGCGCCAGCACCCTCGACAGGGGCTCCTACGAGCAGTACTTC.

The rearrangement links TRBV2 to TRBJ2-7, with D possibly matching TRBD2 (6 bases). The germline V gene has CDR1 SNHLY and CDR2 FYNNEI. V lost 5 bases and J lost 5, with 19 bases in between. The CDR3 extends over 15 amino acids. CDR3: CASSPRGTVSNEQYF. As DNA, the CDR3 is TGTGCCAGCAGTCCCCGCGGGACGGTTTCGAACGAGCAGTACTTC. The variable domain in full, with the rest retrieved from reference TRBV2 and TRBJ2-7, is EPEVTQTPSHQVTQMGQEVILRCVPISNHLYFYWYRQILGQKVEFLVSFYNNEISEKSEIFDDQFSVERPDGSNFTLKIRSTKLEDSAMYFCASSPRGTVSNEQYFGPGTRLTVT.

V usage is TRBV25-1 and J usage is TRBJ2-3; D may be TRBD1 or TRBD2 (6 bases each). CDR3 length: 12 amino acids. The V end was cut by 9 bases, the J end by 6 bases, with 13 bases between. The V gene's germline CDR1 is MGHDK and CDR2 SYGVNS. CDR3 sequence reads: CASLGGRDTQYF. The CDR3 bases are TGTGCCAGTCTAGGGGGGCGGGATACGCAGTATTTT.

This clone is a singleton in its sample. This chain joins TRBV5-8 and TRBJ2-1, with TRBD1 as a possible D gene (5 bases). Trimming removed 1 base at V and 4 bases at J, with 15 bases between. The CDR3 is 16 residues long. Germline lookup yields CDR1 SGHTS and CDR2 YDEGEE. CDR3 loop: CASSLQVGALYNEQFF. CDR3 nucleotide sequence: TGTGCCAGCAGCTTGCAGGTAGGGGCGCTATACAATGAGCAGTTCTTC.

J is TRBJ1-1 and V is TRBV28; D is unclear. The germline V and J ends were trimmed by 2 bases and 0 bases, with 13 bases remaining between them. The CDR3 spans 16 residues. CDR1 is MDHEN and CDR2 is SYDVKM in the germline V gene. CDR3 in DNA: TGTGCCAGCAGTTTAAATCGGGAGCTAATGAACACTGAAGCTTTCTTT. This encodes CASSLNRELMNTEAFF.